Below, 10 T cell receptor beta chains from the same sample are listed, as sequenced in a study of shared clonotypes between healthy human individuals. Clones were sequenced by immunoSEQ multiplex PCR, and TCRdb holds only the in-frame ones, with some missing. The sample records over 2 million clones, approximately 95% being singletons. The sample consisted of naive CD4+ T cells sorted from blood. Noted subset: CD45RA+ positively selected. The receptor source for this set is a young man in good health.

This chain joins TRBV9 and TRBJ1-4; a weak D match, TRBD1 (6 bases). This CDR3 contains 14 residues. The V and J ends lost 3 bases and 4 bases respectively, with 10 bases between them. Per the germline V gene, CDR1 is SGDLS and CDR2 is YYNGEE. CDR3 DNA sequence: TGTGCCAGCAGCGCGGACAGCCGTAATGAAAAACTGTTTTTT. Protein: CASSADSRNEKLFF.

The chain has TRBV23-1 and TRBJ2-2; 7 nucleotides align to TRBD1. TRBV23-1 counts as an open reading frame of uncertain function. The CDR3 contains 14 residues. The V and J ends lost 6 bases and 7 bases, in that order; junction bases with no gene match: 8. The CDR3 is CASRNDREIGELFF. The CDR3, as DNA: TGCGCCAGCAGGAACGACAGGGAAATCGGGGAGCTGTTTTTT.

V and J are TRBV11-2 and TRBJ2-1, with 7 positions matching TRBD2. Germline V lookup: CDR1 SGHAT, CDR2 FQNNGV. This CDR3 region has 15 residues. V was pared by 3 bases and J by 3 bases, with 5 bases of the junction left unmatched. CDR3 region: CASSFGGLSYNEQFF. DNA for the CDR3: TGTGCCAGCAGCTTTGGGGGACTAAGCTACAATGAGCAGTTCTTC.

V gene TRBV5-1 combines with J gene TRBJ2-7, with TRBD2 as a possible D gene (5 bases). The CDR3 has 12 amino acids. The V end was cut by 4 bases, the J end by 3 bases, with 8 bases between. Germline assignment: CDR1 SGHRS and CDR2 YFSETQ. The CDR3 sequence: CASSTGSYEQYF. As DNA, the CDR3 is TGCGCCAGCAGCACGGGGAGCTACGAGCAGTACTTC.

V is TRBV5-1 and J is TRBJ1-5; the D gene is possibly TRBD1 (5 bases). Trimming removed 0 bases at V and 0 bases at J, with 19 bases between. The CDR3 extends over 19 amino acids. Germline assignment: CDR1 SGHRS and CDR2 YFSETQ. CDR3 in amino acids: CASSLAGGGWFYSNQPQHF. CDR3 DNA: TGCGCCAGCAGCTTGGCGGGGGGAGGTTGGTTCTATAGCAATCAGCCCCAGCATTTT.

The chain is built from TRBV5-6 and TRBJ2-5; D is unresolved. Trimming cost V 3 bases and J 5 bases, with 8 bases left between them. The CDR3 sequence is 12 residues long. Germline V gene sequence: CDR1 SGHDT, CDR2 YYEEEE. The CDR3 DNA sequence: TGTGCCAGCAGCTCTCTTATGGAGACCCAGTACTTC. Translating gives CASSSLMETQYF. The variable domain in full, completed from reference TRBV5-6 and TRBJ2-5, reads DAGVTQSPTHLIKTRGQQVTLRCSPKSGHDTVSWYQQALGQGPQFIFQYYEEEERQRGNFPDRFSGHQFPNYSSELNVNALLLGDSALYLCASSSLMETQYFGPGTRLLVL.

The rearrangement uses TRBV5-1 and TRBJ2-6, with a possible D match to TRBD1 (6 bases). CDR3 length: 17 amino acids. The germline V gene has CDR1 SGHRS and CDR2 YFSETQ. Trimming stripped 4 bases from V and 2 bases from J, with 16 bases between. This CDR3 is CASSPRQVVTGANVLTF. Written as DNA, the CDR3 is TGCGCCAGCAGCCCAAGACAGGTCGTTACTGGGGCCAACGTCCTGACTTTC. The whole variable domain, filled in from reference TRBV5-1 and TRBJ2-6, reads KAGVTQTPRYLIKTRGQQVTLSCSPISGHRSVSWYQQTPGQGLQFLFEYFSETQRNKGNFPGRFSGRQFSNSRSEMNVSTLELGDSALYLCASSPRQVVTGANVLTFGAGSRLTVL.

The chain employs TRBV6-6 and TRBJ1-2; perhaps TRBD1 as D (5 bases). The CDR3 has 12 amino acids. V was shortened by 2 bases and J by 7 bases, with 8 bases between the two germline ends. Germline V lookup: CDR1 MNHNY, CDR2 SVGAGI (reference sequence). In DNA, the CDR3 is TGTGCCAGCAGTTACATCGGGGGTGGCTACACCTTC. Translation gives CASSYIGGGYTF.

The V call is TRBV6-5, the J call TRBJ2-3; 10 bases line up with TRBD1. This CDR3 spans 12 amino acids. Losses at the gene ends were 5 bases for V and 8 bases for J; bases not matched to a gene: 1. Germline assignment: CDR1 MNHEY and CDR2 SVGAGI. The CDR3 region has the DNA TGTGCCAGCAGTGGGGACAGGGGTACGCAGTATTTT. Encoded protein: CASSGDRGTQYF.

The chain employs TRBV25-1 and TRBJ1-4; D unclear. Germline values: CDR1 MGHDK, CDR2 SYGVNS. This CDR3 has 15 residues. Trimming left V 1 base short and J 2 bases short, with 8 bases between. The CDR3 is CASSESGGTNEKLFF. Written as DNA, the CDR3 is TGTGCCAGCAGTGAATCAGGAGGGACTAATGAAAAACTGTTTTTT. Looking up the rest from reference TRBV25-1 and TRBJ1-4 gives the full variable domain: EADIYQTPRYLVIGTGKKITLECSQTMGHDKMYWYQQDPGMELHLIHYSYGVNSTEKGDLSSESTVSRIRTEHFPLTLESARPSHTSQYLCASSESGGTNEKLFFGSGTQLSVL.